These T cell receptor beta chains were read from a single sample in a study of T cells in Graves' hyperthyroidism and ophthalmopathy. TCRdb passed the multiplex PCR reads through MiXCR, listing each CDR3 protein once. The data show some 490,000 distinct CDR3 sequences, about 16% seen once. Material: blood. Source of these receptors: a woman in her twenties or thirties with Graves' ophthalmopathy. CDR3s include the opening cysteine and the closing phenylalanine or tryptophan. D genes are given only for firm matches. Size is stated for part of the rows, as once, few or many counts, or as a class when the clone is expanded.

many	NA	TRBV28	TRBJ2-1	TGTGCCAGCAGTTCACCATTACAGGGATCCTACAATGAGCAGTTCTTC	CASSSPLQGSYNEQFF
many	NA	TRBV29-1	TRBJ2-3	TGCAGCGGTGGACTCGATTACACAGATACGCAGTATTTT	CSGGLDYTDTQYF
few	NA	TRBV7-8	TRBJ1-1	TGTGCCAGCAGCGTTATGAGGGATATGAACACTGAAGCTTTCTTT	CASSVMRDMNTEAFF
many	NA	TRBV28	TRBJ2-7	TGTGCCAGCAGTTCCCTCGGCTACGAGCAGTACTTC	CASSSLGYEQYF
many	TRBD1	TRBV10-3	TRBJ2-1	TGTGCCATCAGTGAGACAAAGACAGGGGTTTACTACAATGAGCAGTTCTTC	CAISETKTGVYYNEQFF
many	NA	TRBV7-9	TRBJ1-1	TGTGCCAGCAGTTTAGGACAGACGAACACTGAAGCTTTCTTT	CASSLGQTNTEAFF
many	TRBD1	TRBV10-3	TRBJ1-1	TGTGCCATCAGTGAGGGACAGGGTTCCACTGAAGCTTTCTTT	CAISEGQGSTEAFF
few	TRBD1	TRBV19	TRBJ1-3	TGTGCCAGTAGCCCATCGGGACAGGGAGGAGACACCATATATTTT	CASSPSGQGGDTIYF
many	NA	TRBV4-2	TRBJ2-5	TGTGCCAGCAGCCCAGGAGAGGGAGCAGGAGAGACCCAGTACTTC	CASSPGEGAGETQYF
NA	NA	TRBV4-3	TRBJ2-5	TGCGCCAGCAGCCAAGAATATAGCCGAGGAGAGACCCAGTACTTC	CASSQEYSRGETQYF
NA	NA	TRBV5-1	TRBJ2-2	TGCGCCAGCAGCCCCGTGGAGGGGGACACCGGGGAGCTGTTTTTT	CASSPVEGDTGELFF
many	NA	TRBV20-1	TRBJ1-2	TGCAGTGCTAGAGATTCCCCCCCGACAACTTTAGGTGGCTACACCTTC	CSARDSPPTTLGGYTF
NA	NA	TRBV29-1	TRBJ2-1	TGCAGCGTAGTAGGCTCCTACAATGAGCAGTTCTTC	CSVVGSYNEQFF
few	NA	TRBV19	TRBJ1-1	TGTGCCAGTGACAATGTGAGAAACACTGAAGCTTTCTTT	CASDNVRNTEAFF
few	NA	TRBV12-3/TRBV12-4	TRBJ2-7	TGTGCCAGCAGTTCCTCGGGACGGGGATTTCGCGAGCAGTACTTC	CASSSSGRGFREQYF
NA	TRBD1	TRBV4-3	TRBJ1-4	TGCGCCAGCAGCCAAGCCGGACAGGGGAATGAAAAACTGTTTTTT	CASSQAGQGNEKLFF
many	TRBD1	TRBV28	TRBJ1-1	TGTGCCAGCAGCGGGACAGGGGCCCCGAGCACTGAAGCTTTCTTT	CASSGTGAPSTEAFF